The rows below give T cell receptor beta chains drawn from one sample of a study of blood T cell repertoires in COVID-19. Clones were sequenced by immunoSEQ multiplex PCR, and TCRdb holds only the in-frame ones, with some missing. This table holds some 180,000 clones, 80% to 90% found once. The sample consisted of peripheral blood. These receptors all stem from a woman older than 75 with acute or convalescent COVID-19. The CDR3 runs from the conserved cysteine through the conserved F or W. Each record gives: clone size, V gene, J gene, D gene, CDR3 DNA, CDR3 protein. A D gene is named only where the DNA matches it firmly. Not every row has a clone size; where given, it reads once, few, many or a size class.

-	TRBV12-3/TRBV12-4	TRBJ2-7	-	TGTGCCAGCAGTCCTGGGACATCCCGCGAGCAGTACTTC	CASSPGTSREQYF
-	TRBV6-1	TRBJ2-2	-	TGTGCCAGCCGTGAAGACAGGACGAACACCGGGGAGCTGTTTTTT	CASREDRTNTGELFF
-	TRBV9	TRBJ2-7	-	TGTGCCAGCAGCGTGAGGGGAGGCAGCGAGCAGTACTTC	CASSVRGGSEQYF
-	TRBV15	TRBJ2-4	-	TGTGCCACCAGCAGAGTAGGGGGGGAAAACATTCAGTACTTC	CATSRVGGENIQYF
-	TRBV5-4	TRBJ1-4	-	TGTGCCAGCAGCGGTCTGACAGGTGAAAAACTGTTTTTT	CASSGLTGEKLFF
-	TRBV28	TRBJ1-4	-	TGTGCCAGCAAGCGGGGGGGAGGTGAAAAACTGTTTTTT	CASKRGGGEKLFF
-	TRBV28	TRBJ1-2	-	TGTGCCAGCAGCCTCATGCAGGGTGGCTACACCTTC	CASSLMQGGYTF
-	TRBV6-2/TRBV6-3	TRBJ2-7	-	TGTGCCAGCAGTTCGGGGGGCTGGTACGAGCAGTACTTC	CASSSGGWYEQYF
-	TRBV30	TRBJ1-1	-	TGTGCCTGGAGGGACAGTTCGGAAGCTTTCTTT	CAWRDSSEAFF
-	TRBV5-5	TRBJ1-2	-	TGTGCCAGCAGCTTGGGGGGGCAGGATGGCTACACCTTC	CASSLGGQDGYTF
-	TRBV19	TRBJ2-2	TRBD1	TGTGCCAGTAGAGGGATTCAGGGGGCCGGGGAGCTGTTTTTT	CASRGIQGAGELFF
-	TRBV10-1	TRBJ1-1	-	TGCGCCAGCAGTGAGTCCCCCTCGAGCACTGAAGCTTTCTTT	CASSESPSSTEAFF
-	TRBV27	TRBJ1-1	-	TGTGCCAGCAGTTTATGGTCAGGGCAATCTGAAGCTTTCTTT	CASSLWSGQSEAFF
-	TRBV25-1	TRBJ1-4	TRBD1	TGTGCCAGCAGTGATCTCCTTGGGACAGGGTTTGAAAAACTGTTTTTT	CASSDLLGTGFEKLFF
-	TRBV3-1/TRBV3-2	TRBJ2-2	TRBD2	TGTGCCAGCAGCCCCCGGCGAGCGGGGCTGAACACCGGGGAGCTGTTTTTT	CASSPRRAGLNTGELFF
-	TRBV18	TRBJ1-2	TRBD1	TGTGCCAGCTCACCCAGCCTACGACAGGGAACGGGTGGCTACACCTTC	CASSPSLRQGTGGYTF
-	TRBV6-5	TRBJ1-1	-	TGTGCCAGCAGCCGGACAGAGAACACTGAAGCTTTCTTT	CASSRTENTEAFF
-	TRBV19	TRBJ1-1	TRBD1	TGTGCCACCCAGGGGGTTGGGGGGAACACTGAAGCTTTCTTT	CATQGVGGNTEAFF
-	TRBV28	TRBJ2-3	TRBD2	TGTGCCAGCAGTTTTTTGGGGGGGAGACGCACAGATACGCAGTATTTT	CASSFLGGRRTDTQYF
once	TRBV9	TRBJ1-1	TRBD1	TGTGCCAGCAGTCAGGGGGCAGAGGGCACTGAAGCTTTCTTT	CASSQGAEGTEAFF
-	TRBV28	TRBJ1-4	-	TGTGCCAGCAGTTTTGATCGGCTGAGGCTGTTTTTT	CASSFDRLRLFF
-	TRBV5-1	TRBJ2-3	TRBD1	TGCGCCAGCAGCTTGTCCGGGACAGGGGGATCGCCAGATACGCAGTATTTT	CASSLSGTGGSPDTQYF
-	TRBV18	TRBJ1-1	TRBD1	TGTGCCAGCTCGATACAGGGGGACACTGAAGCTTTCTTT	CASSIQGDTEAFF
few	TRBV19	TRBJ2-3	TRBD2	TGTGCCAGTAGTATCAGCGGGAGCCACACAGATACGCAGTATTTT	CASSISGSHTDTQYF
-	TRBV9	TRBJ1-2	-	TGTGCCAGCAGCGTAGACGGTTTTTCGGGCTACACCTTC	CASSVDGFSGYTF
-	TRBV9	TRBJ2-5	-	TGTGCCAGCAGCGTAGGGACAGCGCAAGAGACCCAGTACTTC	CASSVGTAQETQYF
-	TRBV7-2	TRBJ2-7	-	TGTGCCAGCAGCCTCTCTAGTGGTCAAGGGGGATCCTACGAGCAGTACTTC	CASSLSSGQGGSYEQYF
few	TRBV4-1	TRBJ2-4	TRBD2	TGCGCCAGCAGCCAACCTCTGGCGGGGGGGGGAAACATTCAGTACTTC	CASSQPLAGGGNIQYF
-	TRBV5-1	TRBJ2-3	TRBD1	TGCGCCAGCAGCTTGGGACAGGGTAGTTGGACAGATACGCAGTATTTT	CASSLGQGSWTDTQYF
-	TRBV6-5	TRBJ2-5	-	TGTGCCAGCGGCCGCAGTTCAATCCCCCAAGAGACCCAGTACTTC	CASGRSSIPQETQYF
-	TRBV21-1	TRBJ1-2	-	TGTGCCAGCAGCAGTGGAGGCGAACAAGGCTACACCTTC	CASSSGGEQGYTF
-	TRBV27	TRBJ1-1	TRBD1	TGTGCCAGCAGGACAGGGCTCACTGAAGCTTTCTTT	CASRTGLTEAFF
-	TRBV7-2	TRBJ1-5	-	TGTGCCAGCAGCTTAGTGGGAGGGGCAAGCAATCAGCCCCAGCATTTT	CASSLVGGASNQPQHF
-	TRBV6-2/TRBV6-3	TRBJ2-7	-	TGTGCCAGCAGTCCCGGGGGTAAGAAATACGAGCAGTACTTC	CASSPGGKKYEQYF
-	TRBV19	TRBJ2-1	TRBD2	TGTGCCAGTAGCCCTAGCGGGAGTACTGGTGAGCAGTTCTTC	CASSPSGSTGEQFF
-	TRBV10-3	TRBJ1-6	TRBD1	TGTGCCATCAGTGACGTCAGGGGGCAAGGTTCACCCCTCCACTTT	CAISDVRGQGSPLHF
-	TRBV15	TRBJ2-3	TRBD2	TGTGCCACCAGCAGAGATCGGGGAGCGGGGGCTAGCACAGATACGCAGTATTTT	CATSRDRGAGASTDTQYF
-	TRBV5-1	TRBJ2-2	TRBD1	TGCGCCAGCAGCTCCCGGACAGGGCACCGGGAGCTGTTTTTT	CASSSRTGHRELFF
-	TRBV19	TRBJ2-7	-	TGTGCCAGTACCCCACTAGGAACCGGCGAGCAGTACTTC	CASTPLGTGEQYF
-	TRBV18	TRBJ2-5	-	TGTGCCAGCTCACCACCCGCGGGAATAGAGACCCAGTACTTC	CASSPPAGIETQYF
-	TRBV5-5	TRBJ2-2	-	TGTGCCAGCAGCGCGGAAACCGGGGAGCTGTTTTTT	CASSAETGELFF
-	TRBV30	TRBJ1-2	-	TGTGCCTGGAGCTTTGACAACTTCTATGGCTACACCTTC	CAWSFDNFYGYTF